This T cell receptor (beta chain) appears in the sequencing data of a study of blood T cell repertoires in COVID-19. The wider study: From the United States, Italy and Spain came samples of acute and convalescent COVID-19. PBMCs, B-cell-depleted T cells, or T cells provided the cDNA or gDNA that made up the material.

This CDR3 has 14 residues. Germline lookup yields CDR1 SGHNT and CDR2 YYREEE (reference sequence). Trimming shortened V by 2 bases and J by 2 bases, and 10 bases separated the two germline ends. In the authors' methods: Scientists estimated how many nucleated cells there were by amplifying reference gene primers. This table comes from immunoSEQ multiplex PCR, and its TCRdb copy is limited to in-frame clones, with some not included. Clone size and V and J calls were adopted from that table, with D and trimming inferred from the DNA. The data contain about 270,000 clones, about 89% of them singletons. The chain couples TRBV5-4 to TRBJ1-2, with D possibly being TRBD1 (5 bases). The source is a man aged 35 to 55 with active or convalescent COVID-19. The sequenced sample consisted of peripheral blood. CDR3 amino acids: CASSFMAGNYGYTF. Here the CDR3 DNA reads TGTGCCAGCAGCTTCATGGCAGGGAACTATGGCTACACCTTC.